The source of this TCR beta chain is a study of blood T cell repertoires in COVID-19. Study at large: Samples representing acute and convalescent COVID-19 were sourced from the United States, Italy and Spain.

The length of the CDR3 is 14 residues. Germline CDR1 and CDR2: SEHNR and FQNEAQ (reference sequence). After removal of 7 bases from V and 8 bases from J, the junction contained 7 bases not matched to a gene. Authors' analysis steps: Quantification of nucleated cells was approximated via reference gene primer amplification. TCRdb's copy holds only in-frame clones and misses some; the assay was immunoSEQ multiplex PCR. V and J calls plus clone size are reproduced from that table; the DNA served to infer D and trimming. Of 360,000 or so clones in the sample, roughly four fifths were seen once. Enrollees, about 18 to 89 years old, lived in 24 US areas. Cohort 3 donors were reported recovered after two negative PCRs, clearance, or symptom resolution. This clone appeared a few times.

Specimen: PBMCs or T cells enriched from blood (not recorded which). This clonotype originated in a woman aged 45-59 years who had recovered from COVID-19. The chain has TRBV7-9 and TRBJ1-4; 10 positions agree with TRBD1. The CDR3 DNA is TGTGCCAGCAACCCCGGGACAGGGGTGGAAAAACTGTTTTTT. This sequence encodes CASNPGTGVEKLFF.